This entry is about one T cell receptor (beta chain). What it binds is not known. The data were obtained in a study of OX40 agonist ivuxolimab in advanced cancers. Study-wide background: Treatment received earlier with anti-PD-1, anti-PD-L1 or anti-CTLA-4 agents was allowed, and approximately 40% had some. Overall study results and limits: Among the lowest peripheral clonal expansion occurred in 0.1-3.0 mg/kg partial responders. Doses of 0.1 to 3.0 mg/kg were accompanied by clonal expansion of CD4+ and CD8+ blood T cells by week 6.

The CDR3 totals 13 residues. V lost 8 bases and J lost 1, with 11 bases in between. Germline CDR1 and CDR2: MNHEY and SVGAGI. Some clones are missing from TCRdb's copy, which holds only in-frame ones; the method was immunoSEQ multiplex PCR. This repertoire shows about 76,000 clones, roughly 87% found once; its top ten account for roughly 3%. The clonotype was recovered from an adult with an advanced solid tumor such as melanoma, head and neck, liver or kidney cancer. The starting material was CD4+ or CD8+ T cells sorted from blood, obtained in a trial of the OX40 agonist ivuxolimab. V is TRBV6-5 and J is TRBJ1-2; D not resolved. CDR3 in amino acids: CASQVLFNYGYTF. CDR3 DNA sequence: TGTGCCAGCCAAGTTCTCTTTAACTATGGCTACACCTTC.